Listed here are 17 T cell receptor beta chains from one sample, sequenced in a study of blood T cell repertoires in COVID-19. Profiling relied on immunoSEQ multiplex PCR, and the TCRdb table lists in-frame clones only, not all of them. Of about 120,000 clones listed, 75% to 85% are singletons. Material: peripheral blood. The receptors shown here come from a human donor in a cohort sampled during active COVID-19.

The chain combines TRBV13 with TRBJ2-1; 13 nucleotides line up with TRBD2. CDR1 and CDR2 from the germline V gene are PRHDT and FYEKMQ (reference sequence). V was pared by 3 bases and J by 2 bases, with 1 base of the junction left unmatched. This CDR3 is 16 amino acids long. DNA of the CDR3: TGTGCCAGCAGCTTGGGACTAGCGGGGACCTACAATGAGCAGTTCTTC. Its translation is CASSLGLAGTYNEQFF.

The chain couples TRBV24-1 to TRBJ2-1, with TRBD2 matching 10 bases. Trimming took 5 bases from V and 4 from J; bases not matched to a gene: 4. Germline-derived CDR1 and CDR2 are KGHDR and SFDVKD. CDR3 size: 15 residues. CDR3 in amino acids: CATSASGGEYNEQFF. The CDR3 DNA sequence: TGTGCCACCAGTGCGAGCGGGGGGGAGTACAATGAGCAGTTCTTC.

The rearrangement links TRBV6-5 to TRBJ1-1; D gene unclear. Per the germline V gene, CDR1 is MNHEY and CDR2 is SVGAGI. The CDR3 contains 14 residues. The ends were cut back, 4 bases at V and 1 base at J, with 10 bases in the middle. CDR3 nucleotide sequence: TGTGCCAGCAGTTCAGTGGTCAGGAACACTGAAGCTTTCTTT. Residues: CASSSVVRNTEAFF.

This sequence joins TRBV28 and TRBJ2-7; 8 nucleotides agree with TRBD1. Losses at the gene ends were 3 bases for V and 5 bases for J; bases not matched to a gene: 9. The CDR3 totals 15 residues. CDR1 is MDHEN and CDR2 is SYDVKM in the germline V gene. The CDR3 nucleotides are TGTGCCAGCAGTTTGGTCAGGGGGCTTTATAACGAGCAGTACTTC. Protein product: CASSLVRGLYNEQYF.

The chain recombines TRBV5-8 with TRBJ2-7; TRBD2 might be the D (7 bases). This CDR3 is 14 amino acids long. Germline V gene lookup returns CDR1 SGHTS and CDR2 YDEGEE. The V gene lost 5 bases and the J gene lost 4 bases, with 16 bases spanning the gap. This CDR3 is CASRGAGAGYEQYF. CDR3 DNA: TGTGCCAGCAGGGGTGCGGGGGCCGGATACGAGCAGTACTTC.

The chain recombines TRBV2 with TRBJ2-5, with a tentative D call TRBD2 (7 bases). The length of the CDR3 is 14 residues. The V gene lost 6 bases and the J gene lost 5 bases, with 16 bases spanning the gap. Germline V lookup: CDR1 SNHLY, CDR2 FYNNEI. CDR3 amino acids: CASSRTGGWETQYF. The CDR3 DNA reads TGTGCCAGCAGCCGGACGGGGGGCTGGGAGACCCAGTACTTC.

The sample holds a few counts of this clone. The gene calls are TRBV3-1 (or the pseudogene TRBV3-2) and TRBJ2-3; the match to TRBD1 covers 9 bases. In germline, CDR1 is LGHDT, CDR2 YNNKEL (reference sequence). Unmatched junction bases numbered 8, after V lost 5 bases and J lost 5 bases. The CDR3 covers 15 residues. The CDR3 DNA is TGTGCCAGCAGCAACGAGGGACAGGGAGAAGATACGCAGTATTTT. Translation gives CASSNEGQGEDTQYF.

This chain joins TRBV14 and TRBJ2-7, with 7 positions matching TRBD2. The germline gives CDR1 SGHDN, CDR2 FVKESK. The ends lost 5 bases at V and 2 bases at J; junction bases unmatched: 12. CDR3 length: 16 amino acids. CDR3 amino acids: CASSSTSGGGPYEQYF. CDR3 nucleotide sequence: TGTGCCAGCAGCTCAACTTCGGGGGGAGGGCCCTACGAGCAGTACTTC.

A single count supports this clone. DNA for the CDR3: TGTGCCAGCAGCTCCTCGTCTACCGGCGGAGGCGAGCAGTACTTC. Translating gives CASSSSSTGGGEQYF. The rearrangement links TRBV9 to TRBJ2-7; D possibly corresponds to TRBD2 (5 bases). V was pared by 4 bases and J by 6 bases, with 20 bases between. Germline V lookup: CDR1 SGDLS, CDR2 YYNGEE. The length of the CDR3 is 15 residues.

The V call is TRBV6-2 or TRBV6-3, the J call TRBJ1-4, with 10 nucleotides matching TRBD1. V gave up 0 bases and J gave up 6 bases; unmatched junction bases: 16. The CDR3 totals 20 residues. Germline values: CDR1 MNHEY, CDR2 SVGEGT. The CDR3 protein is CASSYSVTGGNTPEDEKLFF. The CDR3, as DNA: TGTGCCAGCAGTTACTCGGTGACAGGGGGCAATACCCCGGAAGATGAAAAACTGTTTTTT.

This rearrangement joins TRBV5-4 to TRBJ2-3; 12 bases are a match to TRBD1. Germline trimming cut 0 bases from V and 7 bases from J; bases unmatched to any gene: 15. Germline CDR1 reads SGHNT; CDR2 reads YYREEE (reference sequence). This CDR3 region has 19 residues. The CDR3 DNA reads as TGTGCCAGCAGCTTGGCAACCGGGACAGGGGGCGCCTTACGGAATACGCAGTATTTT. Encoded protein: CASSLATGTGGALRNTQYF.

V gene TRBV9 combines with J gene TRBJ2-3; TRBD2 matches at 10 bases. The CDR3 is made up of 16 amino acids. Germline V gene sequence: CDR1 SGDLS, CDR2 YYNGEE. Germline trimming cut 0 bases from V and 5 bases from J; bases unmatched to any gene: 6. CDR3 region: CASSVGSGGVEDTQYF. The CDR3, as DNA: TGTGCCAGCAGCGTAGGGAGCGGGGGGGTGGAAGATACGCAGTATTTT.

The CDR3 sequence is CSVAGGGGLFLFF. The CDR3 nucleotides read TGCAGCGTGGCAGGGGGCGGGGGCCTTTTCTTGTTCTTC. The chain employs TRBV29-1 and TRBJ2-1, with D tentatively TRBD1 (8 bases). Germline values: CDR1 SQVTM, CDR2 ANQGSEA. This CDR3 comprises 13 residues. V was clipped by 6 bases and J by 15 bases, with 24 bases between them.

The chain employs TRBV18 and TRBJ2-5, with D possibly being TRBD1 (5 bases). The CDR3 has 15 residues. Germline V lookup: CDR1 KGHSH, CDR2 LQKENI. The V end lost 3 bases, the J end lost 0 bases, and 11 bases lay between the germline ends. The CDR3 DNA sequence: TGTGCCAGCTCACCCCTGTCAGGGAACCAAGAGACCCAGTACTTC. Its translation is CASSPLSGNQETQYF.

The chain couples TRBV9 to TRBJ1-2; D may be TRBD1 (5 bases). The V end was cut by 4 bases, the J end by 1 base, with 11 bases between. The CDR3 length is 14 residues. CDR1 is SGDLS, CDR2 YYNGEE, per germline. CDR3 sequence (DNA): TGTGCCAGCAGCCTGGGGCAGGGTAACTATGGCTACACCTTC. It specifies CASSLGQGNYGYTF.

The chain joins TRBV6-6 to TRBJ2-3, with 10 bases aligning to TRBD2. CDR3 length: 16 amino acids. The germline gives CDR1 MNHNY, CDR2 SVGAGI (reference sequence). Germline trimming cut 0 bases from V and 4 bases from J; bases unmatched to any gene: 4. The CDR3 sequence is CASSYSSGGLADTQYF. The CDR3 region has the DNA TGTGCCAGCAGTTACTCTAGCGGGGGGTTGGCAGATACGCAGTATTTT.

This chain uses TRBV6-2 or TRBV6-3 with TRBJ2-7, with a weak D call TRBD1 (6 bases). V gave up 5 bases and J gave up 2 bases, with 7 bases separating them. The V gene's germline CDR1 is MNHEY and CDR2 SVGEGT. The CDR3 is 12 amino acids. CDR3 nucleotides: TGTGCCAGCAGTGGGGACACCTACGAGCAGTACTTC. It is translated as CASSGDTYEQYF.